This TCR beta chain was observed in a study of shared clonotypes between healthy human individuals. The data were produced by immunoSEQ multiplex PCR, yet TCRdb's version contains in-frame clones alone and is incomplete. This sample yields some 89,000 clones, of which 67% are seen a single time; about 48% belongs to the top ten. CDR1 is MDHEN and CDR2 is SYDVKM in the germline V gene. The ends were cut back, 5 bases at V and 7 bases at J, with 9 bases in the middle. The CDR3 is 12 amino acids. The TCR was taken from a man aged 25 to 45 in good health. The sequenced sample was memory CD8+ T cells sorted from blood. Noted subset: CD45RO+ cells pooled with CCR7-negative TemRA cells. The chain joins TRBV28 to TRBJ1-5, with D possibly being TRBD1 (5 bases). The CDR3 DNA reads TGTGCCAGCAGTCTCCAGGGACAGCCCCAGCATTTT. Amino acid sequence: CASSLQGQPQHF.